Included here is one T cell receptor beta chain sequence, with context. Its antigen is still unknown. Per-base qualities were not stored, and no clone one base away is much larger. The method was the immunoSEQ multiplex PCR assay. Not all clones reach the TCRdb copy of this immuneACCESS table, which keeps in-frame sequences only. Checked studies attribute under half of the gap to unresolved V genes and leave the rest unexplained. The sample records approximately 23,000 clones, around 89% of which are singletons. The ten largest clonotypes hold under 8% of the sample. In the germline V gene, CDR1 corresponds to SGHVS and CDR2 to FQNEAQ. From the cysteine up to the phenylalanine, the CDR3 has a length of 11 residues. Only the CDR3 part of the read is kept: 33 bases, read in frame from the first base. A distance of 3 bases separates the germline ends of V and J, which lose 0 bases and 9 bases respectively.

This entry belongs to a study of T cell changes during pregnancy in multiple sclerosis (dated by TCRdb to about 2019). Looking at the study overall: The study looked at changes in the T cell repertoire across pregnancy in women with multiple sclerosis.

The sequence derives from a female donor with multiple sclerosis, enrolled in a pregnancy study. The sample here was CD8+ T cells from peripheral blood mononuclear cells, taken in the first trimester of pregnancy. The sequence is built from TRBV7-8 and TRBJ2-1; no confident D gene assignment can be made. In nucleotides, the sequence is TGTGCCAGCAGCTTAGCGGCTGAGCAGTTCTTC. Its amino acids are CASSLAAEQFF.